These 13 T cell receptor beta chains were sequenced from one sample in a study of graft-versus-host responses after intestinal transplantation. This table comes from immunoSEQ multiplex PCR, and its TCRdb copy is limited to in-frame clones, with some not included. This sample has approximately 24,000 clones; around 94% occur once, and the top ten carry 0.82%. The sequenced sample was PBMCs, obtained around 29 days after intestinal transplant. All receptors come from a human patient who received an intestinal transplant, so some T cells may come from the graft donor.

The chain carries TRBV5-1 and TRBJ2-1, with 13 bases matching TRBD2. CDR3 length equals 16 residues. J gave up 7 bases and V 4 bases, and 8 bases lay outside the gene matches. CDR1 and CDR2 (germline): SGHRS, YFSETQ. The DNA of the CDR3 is TGCGCCAGCAGCCGTAGACTAGCGGGAGGTTCAAATGAGCAGTTCTTC. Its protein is CASSRRLAGGSNEQFF.

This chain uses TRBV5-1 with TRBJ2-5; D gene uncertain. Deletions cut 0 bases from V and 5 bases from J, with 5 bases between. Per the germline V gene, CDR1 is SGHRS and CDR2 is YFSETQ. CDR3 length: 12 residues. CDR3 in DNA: TGCGCCAGCAGCTTGGGAAGGGAGACCCAGTACTTC. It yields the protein CASSLGRETQYF.

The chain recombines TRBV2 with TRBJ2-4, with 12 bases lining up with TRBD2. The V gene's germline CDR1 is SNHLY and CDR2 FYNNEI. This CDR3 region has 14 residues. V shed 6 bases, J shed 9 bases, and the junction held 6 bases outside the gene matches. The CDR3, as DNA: TGTGCCAGCAGACCCACGACTAGCGGGGGCATTCAGTACTTC. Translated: CASRPTTSGGIQYF. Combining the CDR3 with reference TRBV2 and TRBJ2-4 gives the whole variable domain EPEVTQTPSHQVTQMGQEVILRCVPISNHLYFYWYRQILGQKVEFLVSFYNNEISEKSEIFDDQFSVERPDGSNFTLKIRSTKLEDSAMYFCASRPTTSGGIQYFGAGTRLSVL.

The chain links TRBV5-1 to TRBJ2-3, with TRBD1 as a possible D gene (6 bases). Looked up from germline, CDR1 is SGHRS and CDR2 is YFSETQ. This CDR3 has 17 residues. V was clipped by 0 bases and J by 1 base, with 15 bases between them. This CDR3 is CASSLGQQGRGTDTQYF. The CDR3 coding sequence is TGCGCCAGCAGCTTGGGTCAACAGGGACGCGGCACAGATACGCAGTATTTT.

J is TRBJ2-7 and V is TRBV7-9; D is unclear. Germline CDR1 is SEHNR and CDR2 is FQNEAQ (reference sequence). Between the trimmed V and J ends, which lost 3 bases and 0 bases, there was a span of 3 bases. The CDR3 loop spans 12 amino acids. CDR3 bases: TGTGCCAGCAGCTTCGACTCCTACGAGCAGTACTTC. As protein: CASSFDSYEQYF.

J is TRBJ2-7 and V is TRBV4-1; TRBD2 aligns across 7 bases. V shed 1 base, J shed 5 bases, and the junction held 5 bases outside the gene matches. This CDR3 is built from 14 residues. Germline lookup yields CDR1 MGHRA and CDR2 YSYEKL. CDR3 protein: CASSQGSGIDEQYF. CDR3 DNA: TGCGCCAGCAGCCAAGGGAGCGGGATCGACGAGCAGTACTTC.

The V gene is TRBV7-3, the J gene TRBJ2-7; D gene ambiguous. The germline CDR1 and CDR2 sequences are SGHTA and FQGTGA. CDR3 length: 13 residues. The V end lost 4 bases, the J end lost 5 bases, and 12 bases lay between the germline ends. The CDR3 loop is CASSSQEGHEQYF. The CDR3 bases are TGTGCCAGCAGCTCTCAAGAAGGCCACGAGCAGTACTTC.

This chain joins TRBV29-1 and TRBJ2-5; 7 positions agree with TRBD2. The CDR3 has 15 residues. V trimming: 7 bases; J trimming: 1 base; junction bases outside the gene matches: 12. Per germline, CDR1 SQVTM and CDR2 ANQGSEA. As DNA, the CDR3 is TGCAGCGCCGCAGCGGGGATCGGCGTCCAAGAGACCCAGTACTTC. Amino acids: CSAAAGIGVQETQYF.

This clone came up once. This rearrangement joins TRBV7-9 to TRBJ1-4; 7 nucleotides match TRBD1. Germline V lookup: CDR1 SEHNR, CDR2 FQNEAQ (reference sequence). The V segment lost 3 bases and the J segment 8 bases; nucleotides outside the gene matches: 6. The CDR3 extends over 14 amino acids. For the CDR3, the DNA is TGTGCCAGCAGCTTGAACAGGGGTGAGGAAAAACTGTTTTTT. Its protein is CASSLNRGEEKLFF.

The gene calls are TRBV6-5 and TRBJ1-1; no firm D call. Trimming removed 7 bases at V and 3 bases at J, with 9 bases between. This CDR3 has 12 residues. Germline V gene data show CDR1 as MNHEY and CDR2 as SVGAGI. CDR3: CASTSGDTEAFF. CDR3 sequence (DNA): TGTGCCAGCACTTCCGGGGACACTGAAGCTTTCTTT.

The CDR3 reads CASSLGLGSPLHF. As DNA, the CDR3 is TGTGCCAGCAGTTTGGGGCTGGGTTCACCCCTCCACTTT. The chain recombines TRBV27 with TRBJ1-6, with D perhaps TRBD1 (5 bases). The CDR3 extends over 13 amino acids. Trimming stripped 3 bases from V and 9 bases from J, with 9 bases between. Per germline, CDR1 MNHEY and CDR2 SMNVEV (reference sequence).

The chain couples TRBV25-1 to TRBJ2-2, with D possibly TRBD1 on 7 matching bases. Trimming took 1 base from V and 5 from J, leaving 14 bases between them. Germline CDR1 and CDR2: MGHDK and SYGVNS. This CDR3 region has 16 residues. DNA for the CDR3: TGTGCCAGCAGTGAATTAATGGCAGGGGGGACCGGGGAGCTGTTTTTT. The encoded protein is CASSELMAGGTGELFF.

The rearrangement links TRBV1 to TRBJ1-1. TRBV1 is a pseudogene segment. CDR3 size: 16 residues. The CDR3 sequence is CTSSRELRKRDAEAFF. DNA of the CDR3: TGCACCAGCAGCCGCGAACTACGAAAGCGGGACGCTGAAGCTTTCTTT.